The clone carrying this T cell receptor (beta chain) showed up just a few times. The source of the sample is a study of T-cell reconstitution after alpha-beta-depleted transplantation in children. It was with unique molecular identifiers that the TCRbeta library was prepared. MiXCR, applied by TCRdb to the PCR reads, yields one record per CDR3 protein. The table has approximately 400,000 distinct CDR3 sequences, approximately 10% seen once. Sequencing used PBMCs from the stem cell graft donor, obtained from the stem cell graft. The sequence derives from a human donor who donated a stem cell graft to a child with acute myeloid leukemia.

The CDR3 here is CASIRRAQETQYF. In nucleotides, the CDR3 is TGTGCCAGCATCCGGAGGGCTCAAGAGACCCAGTACTTC. J is TRBJ2-5 and V is TRBV6-1, with a tentative D call TRBD2 (6 bases). Germline V CDR1 and CDR2: MNHNS, SASEGT. V was pared by 7 bases and J by 2 bases, with 11 bases between. The CDR3 covers 13 residues.